These 16 T cell receptor beta chains originate from one sample sequenced in a study of T cell responses to AZD1222 COVID-19 vaccine. The data were produced by immunoSEQ multiplex PCR, yet TCRdb's version contains in-frame clones alone and is incomplete. The repertoire has approximately 150,000 clones, roughly 90% of them found once; the top ten carry roughly 1.8%. This material consisted of peripheral blood, taken 28 days after the second AZD1222 dose. These TCRs come from an adult who received the AZD1222 COVID-19 vaccine.

The rearrangement joins TRBV28 to TRBJ1-1; no definite D call. Germline CDR1 reads MDHEN; CDR2 reads SYDVKM. V dropped 0 bases and J dropped 6 bases, with 5 bases sitting between them. This CDR3 comprises 12 residues. In nucleotides, the CDR3 is TGTGCCAGCAGTTTATGGAGGGCTGAAGCTTTCTTT. This gives the protein CASSLWRAEAFF.

The chain employs TRBV19 and TRBJ1-5, with 7 nucleotides matching TRBD1. V was pared by 2 bases and J by 3 bases, with 7 bases of the junction left unmatched. Germline V CDR1 and CDR2: LNHDA, SQIVND (reference sequence). The CDR3 extends over 16 amino acids. This CDR3 is CASSISYRGDNQPQHF. The CDR3 region has the DNA TGTGCCAGTAGTATATCCTACAGGGGCGACAATCAGCCCCAGCATTTT.

This sequence joins TRBV10-3 and TRBJ1-2; tentative D call: TRBD1 (5 bases). The CDR3 is 11 residues long. V lost 8 bases to trimming and J lost 8 bases, with 12 bases between them. Per germline, CDR1 ENHRY and CDR2 SYGVKD. The CDR3, as DNA: TGTGCCATCGCGTCAGGGCAGGGCTACACCTTC. It yields the protein CAIASGQGYTF.

With respect to this clone: It is unclear where the CDR3 begins or ends on the DNA, so no DNA is shown, and the CDR3 is as TCRdb lists it. The V and J genes are TRBV28 and TRBJ1-5. With termini counted, the CDR3 has 13 amino acids. CDR1 MDHEN and CDR2 SYDVKM come from the germline V gene. CDR3 sequence: CASSSSGPQPQHF.

This clone occurred many times. The genes are TRBV9 and TRBJ2-1; D call uncertain. Per the germline V gene, CDR1 is SGDLS and CDR2 is YYNGEE. V dropped 0 bases and J dropped 9 bases, with 19 bases sitting between them. CDR3 size: 16 residues. CDR3 residues: CASSVDEWVVRGEQFF. DNA for the CDR3: TGTGCCAGCAGCGTAGATGAATGGGTAGTTCGTGGTGAGCAGTTCTTC.

The V gene is TRBV19, the J gene TRBJ2-2; D could derive from TRBD1 or TRBD2 (5 bases each). V lost 0 bases and J 6 bases, leaving 20 bases between the germline ends. Germline V gene lookup returns CDR1 LNHDA and CDR2 SQIVND (reference sequence). This CDR3 comprises 18 residues. As DNA, the CDR3 is TGTGCCAGTAGTATAGAAGGAATGGGGGTAGTTTTCGCCGGGGAGCTGTTTTTT. Its protein product is CASSIEGMGVVFAGELFF.

This clone appeared a few times. The V and J genes are TRBV7-2 and TRBJ1-1; 12 bases align to TRBD1. The trim removed 5 bases at V and 0 bases at J, leaving 10 bases unmatched. Germline-derived CDR1 and CDR2 are SGHTA and FQGNSA. The CDR3 covers 18 residues. The chain's CDR3 is CASSPEGQGASMNTEAFF. The CDR3 bases are TGTGCCAGCAGCCCAGAGGGACAGGGGGCGTCGATGAACACTGAAGCTTTCTTT. The whole variable domain, filled in from reference TRBV7-2 and TRBJ1-1, reads GAGVSQSPSNKVTEKGKDVELRCDPISGHTALYWYRQSLGQGLEFLIYFQGNSAPDKSGLPSDRFSAERTGGSVSTLTIQRTQQEDSAVYLCASSPEGQGASMNTEAFFGQGTRLTVV.

V gene TRBV6-1 combines with J gene TRBJ2-7; 10 bases map to TRBD2. Germline assignment: CDR1 MNHNS and CDR2 SASEGT. The trim removed 4 bases at V and 1 base at J, leaving 7 bases unmatched. This CDR3 region has 16 residues. The CDR3 DNA reads as TGTGCCAGCAGTGGGAATTTAGCGGGAGGATCCTACGAGCAGTACTTC. The encoded protein is CASSGNLAGGSYEQYF.

V is TRBV2 and J is TRBJ2-2, with D unclear. The CDR3 covers 14 residues. V gave up 4 bases and J gave up 5 bases, with 11 bases separating them. Per germline, CDR1 SNHLY and CDR2 FYNNEI. In DNA form, the CDR3 reads TGTGCCAGCAGTGGAGTAAGACGGACCGGGGAGCTGTTTTTT. Amino acid sequence: CASSGVRRTGELFF.

The chain has TRBV11-2 and TRBJ2-1; D may be TRBD2 (6 bases). CDR3 size: 15 residues. CDR1 is SGHAT, CDR2 FQNNGV, per germline. V lost 1 base and J lost 4, with 11 bases in between. CDR3 nucleotide sequence: TGTGCCAGCAGCTTAGGACTAGAATCATACAATGAGCAGTTCTTC. It specifies CASSLGLESYNEQFF.

CDR3 nucleotides: TGTGCCAGCTCACAGGACTACGAGCAGTACTTC. Its protein is CASSQDYEQYF. This rearrangement joins TRBV18 to TRBJ2-7; D is unresolved. The CDR3 is made up of 11 amino acids. CDR1 and CDR2 from the germline V gene are KGHSH and LQKENI. The germline V and J ends were trimmed by 4 bases and 3 bases, with 4 bases remaining between them.

V is TRBV18 and J is TRBJ2-7; D gene ambiguous. The V gene's germline CDR1 is KGHSH and CDR2 LQKENI. The CDR3 runs to 12 residues. V was trimmed by 1 base and J by 5 bases, leaving 6 bases between them. The CDR3 DNA reads as TGTGCCAGCTCACCACTCACCGACGAGCAGTACTTC. This encodes CASSPLTDEQYF.

Regarding this clone: Germline and junction disagree at one end, which may indicate a read error. This chain links TRBV5-5 with TRBJ2-7; D might be TRBD1 (5 bases). The CDR3 has 15 amino acids. Germline CDR1 reads SGHKS; CDR2 reads YYEKEE (reference sequence). This CDR3 reads CASSSDTNPTSSIHF. For the CDR3, the DNA is TGTGCCAGCAGCTCGGACACCAACCCTACGAGCAGTATCCACTTC.

V is TRBV12-3 or TRBV12-4 and J is TRBJ2-7; TRBD2 matches at 7 bases. The CDR3 is 13 residues long. J gave up 1 base and V 6 bases, and 3 bases lay outside the gene matches. CDR3 in amino acids: CASRGTISYEQYF. The CDR3 nucleotides are TGTGCCAGCAGGGGGACTATTTCCTACGAGCAGTACTTC.

The rearrangement uses TRBV19 and TRBJ1-1; weak D call: TRBD1 (6 bases). Germline CDR1 LNHDA, CDR2 SQIVND (reference sequence). This CDR3 is 14 amino acids long. Trimming pared 6 bases from V and 1 base from J, leaving 12 bases between. CDR3 loop: CASRDGQKNTEAFF. The DNA of the CDR3 is TGTGCCAGTAGGGACGGACAGAAGAACACTGAAGCTTTCTTT.

The genes are TRBV6-5 and TRBJ1-1; D possibly corresponds to TRBD1 (5 bases). The CDR3 covers 14 residues. Trimming took off 2 bases at V and 5 bases at J, with 12 bases between the two ends. In germline, CDR1 is MNHEY, CDR2 SVGAGI. The CDR3 reads CASSYQQAGTEAFF. As DNA, the CDR3 is TGTGCCAGCAGTTACCAACAGGCGGGGACTGAAGCTTTCTTT.